Each of the 32 T cell receptor beta chains below was sequenced from the same sample in a study of tumor-infiltrating lymphocytes in primary liver carcinoma. Constant-region priming of approximately 500 ng total RNA yielded TCR beta cDNA. Three rounds of nested multiplex PCR with slightly modified ARM-PCR produced TCR beta libraries. For roughly 10 cycles apiece, the opening two PCR rounds ran with TRBV1-TRBV30 forward primers and a C-beta reverse primer. From the multiplex PCR reads, TCRdb called clonotypes with MiXCR, one entry per CDR3 protein. In the table there are roughly 190,000 distinct CDR3 sequences, over 80% of which are singletons. Starting material for RNA and DNA co-extraction consisted of about 20-30 mg of unsorted bulk tissue. The sample taken for sequencing was tumor tissue from primary liver carcinoma. These receptors all stem from a man aged 35-49 years with primary liver carcinoma and hepatitis B virus infection.

The rearrangement links TRBV7-8 to TRBJ2-1; 8 bases are shared with TRBD2. Germline loops: CDR1 SGHVS, CDR2 FQNEAQ. This CDR3 comprises 16 residues. V gave up 7 bases and J gave up 7 bases; unmatched junction bases: 15. CDR3 sequence: CASIRRTSWSSNEQFF. For the CDR3, the DNA is TGTGCCAGCATCAGAAGGACTAGCTGGAGTTCGAATGAGCAGTTCTTC.

For this clonotype: Relative to the germline gene, one junction end is altered; a read error may explain this. This chain links TRBV11-1 with TRBJ2-3; no reliable D call. CDR3 length: 15 amino acids. CDR1 and CDR2 (germline): SGHAT, FQDESV (reference sequence). The CDR3 DNA is TGTGTCAGCAGTTTGCCGAGTGAGATCACAGATACGCAGTATTTT. Protein sequence: CVSSLPSEITDTQYF. The variable domain in full, with the rest retrieved from reference TRBV11-1 and TRBJ2-3, is EAEVAQSPRYKITEKSQAVAFWCDPISGHATLYWYRQILGQGPELLVQFQDESVVDDSQLPKDRFSAERLKGVDSTLKIQPAELGDSAMYLCVSSLPSEITDTQYFGPGTRLTVL.

In regard to this clonotype: The junction and the germline gene differ at one end; a read error may be behind it. V is TRBV25-1 and J is TRBJ1-5; no clear D. This CDR3 is built from 15 residues. Germline V lookup: CDR1 MGHDK, CDR2 SYGVNS. The CDR3 region is CTSSESDYSNQPQHF. DNA for the CDR3: TGTACCAGCAGTGAATCAGATTATAGCAATCAGCCCCAGCATTTT.

The chain links TRBV29-1 to TRBJ2-5, with TRBD1 as a possible D gene (6 bases). In germline, CDR1 is SQVTM, CDR2 ANQGSEA. The ends were cut back, 2 bases at V and 11 bases at J, with 18 bases in the middle. The CDR3 extends over 13 amino acids. CDR3 DNA sequence: TGCAGCGTTGAAAATGGGGGCGGAAAGATTCAGTACTTC. Its protein product is CSVENGGGKIQYF.

Notes on this clonotype: The germline gene is not matched at one end of the junction; a read error may be the cause. The rearrangement uses TRBV29-1 and TRBJ2-5; D possibly corresponds to TRBD2 (7 bases). The germline V gene encodes CDR1 SQVTM and CDR2 ANQGSEA. The CDR3 spans 15 residues. The CDR3 DNA is TGCAGCGTTGAAGCGGACGGGGGGCGAGCAGAGACCCATTGCTTT. Translation gives CSVEADGGRAETHCF.

This clonotype was seen only once. This may be a read error, as it is one base from a much larger clone. The rearrangement uses TRBV5-1 and TRBJ1-2; D gene uncertain. The germline gives CDR1 SGHRS, CDR2 YFSETQ. V was trimmed by 4 bases and J by 4 bases, leaving 17 bases between them. The length of the CDR3 is 15 residues. CDR3 nucleotides: TGCGCCAGCAGCGCCCAGCGTCCGGGTGGCTATGGCTACACCTTC. Translating it yields CASSAQRPGGYGYTF.

At least ten counts were recorded for this clonotype. DNA of the CDR3: TGTGCCAGCAGCCCTCCCACCACAACTAATGAAAAACTGTTTTTT. This gives the protein CASSPPTTTNEKLFF. The J gene is TRBJ1-4, the V gene TRBV7-8; D is uncertain. The V and J ends lost 5 bases and 0 bases respectively, with 10 bases between them. The CDR3 covers 15 residues. Germline V lookup: CDR1 SGHVS, CDR2 FQNEAQ.

About this clonotype: A junction end diverges from the germline sequence, so it may reflect a read error. The gene calls are TRBV29-1 and TRBJ2-1; the match to TRBD1 covers 9 bases. CDR1 and CDR2 from the germline V gene are SQVTM and ANQGSEA. The CDR3 is made up of 14 amino acids. The CDR3 DNA is TGCAGCGGAATGCGGACAGGGGACTACAATGAGCGGTTCTTC. Translating it yields CSGMRTGDYNERFF.

This clonotype was detected ten times or more. CDR3 in DNA: TGCAGCGTTGAAGGAATGGGGCTGGGCAATGAGCAGTTCTTC. It specifies CSVEGMGLGNEQFF. The chain recombines TRBV29-1 with TRBJ2-1, with D perhaps matching TRBD1 (5 bases). Germline V gives CDR1 SQVTM, CDR2 ANQGSEA. The CDR3 sequence is 14 residues long. Trimming pared 1 base from V and 6 bases from J, leaving 13 bases between.

Turning to this clonotype: One end of the junction fails to match germline, which may point to a read error. This chain joins TRBV28 and TRBJ2-3; 9 bases fit TRBD1. The CDR3 has 15 residues. Looked up from germline, CDR1 is MDHEN and CDR2 is SYDVKM. CDR3 loop: CASSTSQGAVGTQNF. The CDR3 nucleotides are TGTGCGAGCAGTACGTCACAGGGGGCAGTCGGTACGCAGAATTTT.

This clonotype was seen only once. A much larger clone differs from this one at a single base, so this may be a read error. DNA of the CDR3: TGTGCCAGCAGCCCCCGCGACTATGAGCAGTTCTTC. The encoded protein is CASSPRDYEQFF. This rearrangement joins TRBV7-9 to TRBJ2-1; D uncertain. Trimming cost V 5 bases and J 8 bases, with 10 bases left between them. The CDR3 extends over 12 amino acids. Per the germline V gene, CDR1 is SEHNR and CDR2 is FQNEAQ (reference sequence).

Worth noting for this clonotype: Relative to the germline gene, one junction end is altered; a read error may explain this. This chain connects TRBV9 to TRBJ2-7; perhaps TRBD2 as D (6 bases). The CDR3 length is 13 residues. From germline, CDR1 is SGDLS and CDR2 YYNGEE. CDR3 in DNA: TGTCCCAGCAGCGCCGCGGCTAGCGACGAGCAGTATTTC. Amino acids: CPSSAAASDEQYF.

Remarks on this clonotype: An end of the junction does not agree with germline; a read error may underlie this. This chain links TRBV6-2 or TRBV6-3 with TRBJ1-5; tentative D call: TRBD1 (5 bases). Germline CDR1 reads MNHEY; CDR2 reads SVGEGT. This CDR3 comprises 14 residues. The CDR3 here is CAMTLVKGDHPQHF. The CDR3 DNA follows: TGTGCCATGACCCTGGTGAAAGGGGATCATCCCCAGCATTTT.

Note on this clonotype: This clone may be a read error of a much larger clone one base away. CDR3 amino acids: CASSPIGTGAFF. The CDR3 DNA follows: TGTGCCAGCAGCCCGATTGGCACTGGAGCTTTCTTT. This sequence joins TRBV12-3 or TRBV12-4 and TRBJ1-1; no clear D. This CDR3 is built from 12 residues.

Remarks on this clonotype: Because the CDR3's place on the DNA is in doubt, the DNA is left out and the CDR3 is given as listed by TCRdb. This chain connects TRBV29-1 to TRBJ2-7. The CDR3 sequence runs 12 residues, both termini included. CDR1 SQVTM and CDR2 ANQGSEA come from the germline V gene. The CDR3: CSVGWGNHELYF.

Worth noting for this clonotype: Sequence at one end of the junction differs from germline and may be a read error. V is TRBV29-1 and J is TRBJ1-1; tentatively, D is TRBD1 (5 bases). Per the germline V gene, CDR1 is SQVTM and CDR2 is ANQGSEA. This CDR3 region has 11 residues. CDR3 coding DNA: TGCAGCGCCAGGGACCCCGGCGAAGCTCTCTTT. Amino acids: CSARDPGEALF. The variable domain in full, completed from reference TRBV29-1 and TRBJ1-1, reads SAVISQKPSRDICQRGTSLTIQCQVDSQVTMMFWYRQQPGQSLTLIATANQGSEATYESGFVIDKFPISRPNLTFSTLTVSNMSPEDSSIYLCSARDPGEALFGQGTRLTVV.

To note about this clonotype: The junction departs from the called germline gene at one end, perhaps through a read error. This chain connects TRBV4-2 to TRBJ2-1, with D perhaps matching TRBD2 (5 bases). The CDR3 length is 14 residues. Germline-derived CDR1 and CDR2 are LGHNA and YNFKEQ. The CDR3: CANSQELETYEQFF. For the CDR3, the DNA is TGTGCCAACAGCCAAGAACTAGAAACTTATGAGCAGTTCTTC.

Worth noting for this clonotype: At one end, the junction sequence differs from germline, possibly due to a read error. The J gene is TRBJ2-1, the V gene TRBV4-1; 11 bases align to TRBD2. The CDR3 runs 19 residues. CDR1 is MGHRA, CDR2 YSYEKL, per germline. As DNA, the CDR3 is TGCACCAGCAGCCAAGAAACTAGCGGGAGCCTCAGATCCTACAATGAGCAGCTCTTC. It yields the protein CTSSQETSGSLRSYNEQLF.

A remark on this clonotype: One junction end disagrees with the germline gene, perhaps due to a read error. V and J are TRBV11-2 and TRBJ2-1; 10 nucleotides line up with TRBD2. The CDR3 sequence is 16 residues long. Germline V gives CDR1 SGHAT, CDR2 FQNNGV. The CDR3 loop is CASSYPGTSDSNGQFF. The CDR3 DNA is TGTGCTAGCAGCTACCCCGGGACTAGCGATAGCAATGGGCAGTTCTTC.

The V call is TRBV12-3 or TRBV12-4, the J call TRBJ2-5, with no clear D. The CDR3 contains 14 residues. Trimming took 4 bases from V and 6 from J, leaving 15 bases between them. CDR3 DNA sequence: TGTGCCAGCAGTTCAGAGCTTACCGGGCAGACCCAGTACTTC. Translating gives CASSSELTGQTQYF.

As for this clonotype: Germline and junction disagree at one end, which may indicate a read error. V and J are TRBV6-6 and TRBJ1-1; no reliable D call. Germline V gives CDR1 MNHNY, CDR2 SVGAGI (reference sequence). The CDR3 loop spans 16 amino acids. CDR3: CASSYKLVSMNTEAFF. CDR3 sequence (DNA): TGTGCCAGTAGTTACAAGCTCGTCAGCATGAACACTGAAGCTTTCTTT.

Note on this clonotype: A read error is possible here, since a much larger clone lies one base away. V and J are TRBV5-1 and TRBJ2-5; no clear D. The CDR3 extends over 14 amino acids. CDR1 and CDR2 (germline): SGHRS, YFSETQ. V dropped 0 bases and J dropped 4 bases, with 10 bases sitting between them. CDR3 nucleotides: TGCGCCAGCAGCTTGGAGTTTATTGGAGAGACCCAGTACTTC. Translation gives CASSLEFIGETQYF.

This clonotype was detected many times. This rearrangement joins TRBV6-6 to TRBJ2-7; D could derive from TRBD1 or TRBD2 (6 bases each). Per the germline V gene, CDR1 is MNHNY and CDR2 is SVGAGI (reference sequence). The length of the CDR3 is 13 residues. Trimming left V 7 bases short and J 2 bases short, with 12 bases between. The DNA of the CDR3 is TGTGCCAGCACGGGGGCCAGGACCTACGAGCAGTACTTC. It codes for CASTGARTYEQYF.

A word on this clonotype: A junction boundary mismatches the germline segment, possibly from a read error. This chain uses TRBV12-5 with TRBJ2-2; D perhaps matches TRBD2 (6 bases). The length of the CDR3 is 15 residues. Germline loops: CDR1 LGHNT, CDR2 FRNRAP. In DNA, the CDR3 is TGTGTTAGTGGTCCTAGCGTGACGAACACCGGGGAGCTGTTTTTT. This translates into CVSGPSVTNTGELFF.

The chain couples TRBV6-1 to TRBJ2-7, with TRBD1 matching over 8 bases. The J segment lost 2 bases and the V segment lost 10 bases, leaving 16 bases of the junction unmatched. The germline CDR1 and CDR2 sequences are MNHNS and SASEGT. The CDR3 is 16 residues long. CDR3 coding DNA: TGTGCCATCACCCCACGGTCGGGACAGGACACCTACGAGCAGTACTTC. Amino acid sequence: CAITPRSGQDTYEQYF.

Notes on this clonotype: At one boundary the junction diverges from the germline segment, which might be a read error. The CDR3 DNA is TGTGCCAGCAGCCCCGCACAGATGGGGGAGACCAAGTACTTC. Protein sequence: CASSPAQMGETKYF. The chain combines TRBV5-4 with TRBJ2-5; D is perhaps TRBD1 or TRBD2 (5 bases each). Germline V lookup: CDR1 SGHNT, CDR2 YYREEE (reference sequence). The CDR3 loop spans 14 amino acids. The whole variable domain, filled in from reference TRBV5-4 and TRBJ2-5, reads ETGVTQSPTHLIKTRGQQVTLRCSSQSGHNTVSWYQQALGQGPQFIFQYYREEENGRGNFPPRFSGLQFPNYSSELNVNALELDDSALYLCASSPAQMGETKYFGPGTRLLVL.

This clonotype was counted only a few times. Compared with germline, one end of the junction differs, possibly owing to a read error. The V and J genes are TRBV12-3 or TRBV12-4 and TRBJ2-5; D is uncertain. This CDR3 is built from 13 residues. As DNA, the CDR3 is TGTGCCAGCGGCGTAGGCGACCAAGAGACCCAGTATTTC. Translated, it gives CASGVGDQETQYF.

The rearrangement uses TRBV4-3 and TRBJ2-7, with 7 bases identical to TRBD1. J was trimmed by 1 base and V by 9 bases; bases with no gene match: 12. Germline-derived CDR1 and CDR2 are LGHNA and YSLEER. This CDR3 comprises 15 residues. The CDR3 sequence: CASSFLRDRSYEQYF. CDR3 bases: TGCGCCAGTAGCTTTCTCCGGGACAGATCCTACGAGCAGTACTTC.

This chain joins TRBV6-2 or TRBV6-3 and TRBJ2-7; either TRBD1 or TRBD2 may fit D (5 bases each). Germline CDR1 is MNHEY and CDR2 is SVGEGT. This CDR3 spans 12 amino acids. In DNA, the CDR3 is TGTACCACCGCCTGGGACGGCTACGAGCAGTACTTC. This translates into CTTAWDGYEQYF.

The chain employs TRBV10-2 and TRBJ2-1; D ambiguous. The CDR3 spans 11 residues. Germline V CDR1 and CDR2: WSHSY, SAAADI. Trimming removed 4 bases from V and 6 bases from J, with 4 bases in between. CDR3 region: CASSGGNEQFF. CDR3 bases: TGCGCCAGCAGTGGGGGCAATGAGCAGTTCTTC.

About this clonotype itself: The CDR3 ends on some other residue instead of the conserved phenylalanine or tryptophan, so this is likely a read error. It is unclear where the CDR3 begins or ends on the DNA, so no DNA is shown, and the CDR3 is as TCRdb lists it. V usage is TRBV6-2 or TRBV6-3 and J usage is TRBJ2-5. The germline V gene encodes CDR1 MNHEY and CDR2 SVGEGT. The CDR3 is 11 amino acids long, termini counted. The CDR3 region is CASSYKETHYL.

On this clonotype: At one boundary the junction diverges from the germline segment, which might be a read error. The rearrangement joins TRBV11-1 to TRBJ1-6, with TRBD1 as a possible D gene (5 bases). Germline CDR1 and CDR2: SGHAT and FQDESV (reference sequence). The CDR3 contains 13 residues. The CDR3 DNA follows: TGTGCCAGGAGCCGGACACCGGTTTCACCCATCCACTTT. This codes for CARSRTPVSPIHF.